The clone carrying this TCR beta chain was detected once. Its antigen is unidentified. Germline V lookup: CDR1 SNHLY, CDR2 FYNNEI. Trimming took 10 bases from V and 5 from J, leaving 20 bases between them. The CDR3 covers 14 residues. Sequencing was performed with immunoSEQ multiplex PCR; in TCRdb, only in-frame clones are kept and a portion is missing. The sample lists some 100,000 clones, over 75% occurring once. Time point defined: baseline pretreatment blood. The treatment denotes: 15 Gy SBRT to primary tumor, nephrectomy 4 weeks later. The patient's renal cell carcinoma had clear cell pathology. This entry comes from a study of radiation and T cells in renal cell carcinoma. Across the whole study: Nephrectomy followed 15 Gy stereotactic body radiation by 4 weeks.

Study results and limitations: From baseline, blood top tumor clonotypes peaked at 2 weeks post-radiation.

This material consisted of blood, taken from a patient whose treatment included radiotherapy and nephrectomy. The rearrangement uses TRBV2 and TRBJ2-5; maybe TRBD1 (7 bases). The TCR comes from a man aged 55-75 years with renal cell carcinoma. The CDR3 DNA reads as TGTGCCACGCAAGGTCAGGGGGGCTATGAGACCCAGTACTTC. This encodes CATQGQGGYETQYF. The full variable domain, in which reference TRBV2 and TRBJ2-5 provide the parts outside the CDR3, is EPEVTQTPSHQVTQMGQEVILRCVPISNHLYFYWYRQILGQKVEFLVSFYNNEISEKSEIFDDQFSVERPDGSNFTLKIRSTKLEDSAMYFCATQGQGGYETQYFGPGTRLLVL.